A selection of T cell receptor beta chains follows, all from one sample in a study of blood T cell repertoires in COVID-19. Using immunoSEQ multiplex PCR, the repertoire was profiled, and TCRdb retains in-frame clones only, with some absent. The data contain 90,000 to 150,000 clones, over 75% of them singletons. The sample comprised peripheral blood. The receptors shown here come from a man aged 80 or over with acute or convalescent COVID-19. Each CDR3 is given with its conserved first and last residue. A D gene is named only where the DNA matches it firmly. Clone size is stated in some rows and not others, as once, few, many or a class when expanded.

>NA|NA|TRBV14|TRBJ2-1
CASTARADSYNEQFF
TGTGCCAGCACCGCTAGAGCAGACTCCTACAATGAGCAGTTCTTC
>NA|TRBD2|TRBV7-3|TRBJ2-7
CASSLKRGGGYEQYF
TGTGCCAGCAGCTTAAAGCGGGGTGGTGGATACGAGCAGTACTTC
>NA|TRBD1|TRBV20-1|TRBJ2-1
CSAKDRAEQFF
TGCAGTGCCAAGGACAGGGCTGAGCAGTTCTTC
>NA|NA|TRBV3-1/TRBV3-2|TRBJ1-3
CASSHGRGNTIYF
TGTGCCAGCAGCCACGGGAGGGGAAACACCATATATTTT
>NA|NA|TRBV5-4|TRBJ1-1
CASSSRHSSNEAFF
TGTGCCAGCAGCTCCCGACACAGTTCTAATGAAGCTTTCTTT
>NA|NA|TRBV5-1|TRBJ1-6
CASSSDNSPLHF
TGCGCCAGCAGCTCGGATAATTCACCCCTCCACTTT
>once|NA|TRBV6-1|TRBJ2-1
CASSAIFGGPYNEQFF
TGTGCCAGCAGTGCGATCTTTGGCGGTCCCTACAATGAGCAGTTCTTC
>NA|NA|TRBV30|TRBJ1-2
CAWKWGLGGYTF
TGTGCCTGGAAATGGGGGCTAGGTGGCTACACCTTC
>NA|TRBD2|TRBV7-2|TRBJ2-1
CASMSGGARNEQFF
TGTGCCAGCATGAGCGGGGGGGCAAGGAATGAGCAGTTCTTC
>NA|TRBD1|TRBV11-1|TRBJ2-1
CASSLSPGGNEQFF
TGTGCCAGCAGCTTAAGCCCAGGGGGCAATGAGCAGTTCTTC
>NA|NA|TRBV25-1|TRBJ1-1
CASSVTGSGAFF
TGTGCCAGCAGTGTGACAGGTTCAGGGGCTTTCTTT
>NA|TRBD1|TRBV5-1|TRBJ2-7
CASRLEDRAEQYF
TGCGCCAGCAGACTGGAAGACAGGGCCGAGCAGTACTTC
>NA|NA|TRBV20-1|TRBJ2-7
CSASYPGLSYEQYF
TGCAGTGCTAGTTATCCGGGACTTTCATACGAGCAGTACTTC
>NA|NA|TRBV29-1|TRBJ2-5
CSVESGEETQYF
TGCAGCGTTGAATCTGGGGAGGAGACCCAGTACTTC
>once|NA|TRBV10-2|TRBJ2-7
CASSESLGVQYF
TGCGCCAGCAGTGAGTCCCTTGGAGTGCAGTACTTC
>NA|NA|TRBV6-5|TRBJ1-2
CASSLREFYGYTF
TGTGCCAGCAGTCTGCGCGAATTCTATGGCTACACCTTC
>NA|TRBD2|TRBV18|TRBJ2-5
CASSPGGQETQYF
TGTGCCAGCTCACCGGGAGGGCAAGAGACCCAGTACTTC
>NA|TRBD1|TRBV6-2/TRBV6-3|TRBJ2-5
CASSNPGTGVETQYF
TGTGCCAGCAGTAACCCCGGGACAGGGGTCGAGACCCAGTACTTC
>NA|NA|TRBV18|TRBJ2-7
CASSPGTGDSYEQYF
TGTGCCAGCTCACCAGGAACGGGGGACTCCTACGAGCAGTACTTC
>NA|NA|TRBV18|TRBJ1-2
CASSPDREEGYTF
TGTGCCAGCTCGCCGGACAGAGAGGAGGGCTACACCTTC
>NA|TRBD1|TRBV5-5|TRBJ2-7
CASSLAGQGSYEQYF
TGTGCCAGCAGCTTGGCTGGACAGGGAAGCTACGAGCAGTACTTC
>NA|TRBD1|TRBV19|TRBJ1-5
CASSIVTGYNNQPQHF
TGTGCCAGTAGTATAGTGACAGGGTATAACAATCAGCCCCAGCATTTT
>NA|TRBD1|TRBV3-1/TRBV3-2|TRBJ1-1
CASSLGQGDVAFF
TGTGCCAGCAGCCTTGGACAGGGTGACGTTGCTTTCTTT
>NA|TRBD2|TRBV6-2/TRBV6-3|TRBJ2-7
CASSGLAVAEYEQYF
TGTGCCAGCAGTGGACTAGCGGTCGCGGAGTACGAGCAGTACTTC
>NA|NA|TRBV7-2|TRBJ1-5
CASTPDSYQPQHF
TGTGCCAGCACCCCGGACAGTTATCAGCCCCAGCATTTT
>NA|NA|TRBV4-2|TRBJ1-1
CASSQAQQGNTEAFF
TGTGCCAGCAGCCAAGCGCAACAGGGGAACACTGAAGCTTTCTTT
>NA|NA|TRBV7-6|TRBJ1-2
CASSLGGIGGYGYTF
TGTGCCAGCAGCTTAGGAGGGATCGGGGGATATGGCTACACCTTC
>NA|TRBD2|TRBV14|TRBJ2-1
CASSKGLAGGPMALAQTNEQFF
TGTGCCAGCAGCAAGGGACTAGCGGGAGGGCCCATGGCTTTGGCACAGACAAATGAGCAGTTCTTC
>NA|NA|TRBV19|TRBJ1-2
CASSRQGIGYTF
TGTGCCAGTAGTAGGCAGGGAATTGGCTACACCTTC
>NA|NA|TRBV5-1|TRBJ2-7
CASSLAGITYEQYF
TGCGCCAGCAGCTTGGCCGGGATTACCTACGAGCAGTACTTC
>NA|NA|TRBV6-2/TRBV6-3|TRBJ2-7
CASSYYSSYEQYF
TGTGCCAGCAGTTACTACTCCTCCTACGAGCAGTACTTC
>NA|NA|TRBV3-1/TRBV3-2|TRBJ2-5
CASSHRGIMEETQYF
TGTGCCAGCAGCCACAGGGGAATAATGGAGGAGACCCAGTACTTC
>NA|TRBD1|TRBV6-5|TRBJ1-2
CASSSPGTGTSGYTF
TGTGCCAGCAGTAGCCCCGGGACAGGGACCAGTGGCTACACCTTC
>few|NA|TRBV19|TRBJ1-1
CASSSRQFEAFF
TGTGCCAGTAGTAGTCGACAGTTTGAAGCTTTCTTT
>NA|NA|TRBV28|TRBJ1-5
CASRRQGNQPQHF
TGTGCCAGCAGACGCCAGGGTAATCAGCCCCAGCATTTT
>NA|NA|TRBV27|TRBJ1-2
CASSSDLTTPGYTF
TGTGCCAGCAGTTCGGACTTAACTACCCCTGGCTACACCTTC
>NA|NA|TRBV13|TRBJ2-7
CASSPAGVGFYEQYF
TGTGCCAGCAGCCCCGCAGGGGTAGGTTTTTACGAGCAGTACTTC
>NA|NA|TRBV28|TRBJ1-1
CASSLPGWRMETEAFF
TGTGCCAGCAGTTTACCCGGGTGGAGGATGGAGACTGAAGCTTTCTTT
>NA|TRBD1|TRBV2|TRBJ1-2
CASRLGQVKDGYTF
TGTGCCAGCAGACTAGGACAGGTAAAGGATGGCTACACCTTC
>NA|NA|TRBV5-1|TRBJ2-5
CASSGAGGETQYF
TGCGCCAGCAGCGGGGCAGGGGGGGAGACCCAGTACTTC
>NA|NA|TRBV12-3/TRBV12-4|TRBJ1-2
CASSLPGEYGYTF
TGTGCCAGCAGCCTGCCGGGGGAGTACGGCTACACCTTC
>NA|NA|TRBV2|TRBJ2-7
CASAGTLSNSYEQYF
TGTGCCAGTGCCGGGACTCTATCGAACTCCTACGAGCAGTACTTC
>NA|NA|TRBV6-5|TRBJ1-1
CASTQQGGMNTEAFF
TGTGCCAGCACCCAACAGGGAGGGATGAACACTGAAGCTTTCTTT
>once|NA|TRBV6-4|TRBJ2-7
CASREMTPKVCYEQYF
TGTGCCAGCAGGGAAATGACACCTAAAGTCTGCTACGAGCAGTACTTC
>NA|NA|TRBV19|TRBJ1-2
CASSIGGRRNYGYTF
TGTGCCAGTAGTATTGGAGGAAGGCGGAACTATGGCTACACCTTC
>few|NA|TRBV7-2|TRBJ1-5
CASSLVLRDLGQPQHF
TGTGCCAGCAGCTTAGTTTTGCGGGACCTTGGGCAGCCCCAGCATTTT
>NA|TRBD2|TRBV4-1|TRBJ2-2
CASSQVLGRGVNTGELFF
TGCGCCAGCAGCCAAGTACTTGGGCGGGGGGTGAACACCGGGGAGCTGTTTTTT
>NA|TRBD1|TRBV28|TRBJ1-5
CASTSEGWWGQGAGPQHF
TGTGCCAGCACCTCCGAAGGGTGGTGGGGACAGGGGGCAGGGCCCCAGCATTTT
>NA|TRBD1|TRBV19|TRBJ1-1
CASSIGDRVNTEAFF
TGTGCCAGTAGTATTGGGGACAGGGTGAACACTGAAGCTTTCTTT
>NA|TRBD2|TRBV27|TRBJ2-2
CASSPRLAGGTGELFF
TGTGCCAGCAGTCCCCGGCTAGCGGGAGGCACCGGGGAGCTGTTTTTT
>NA|NA|TRBV20-1|TRBJ1-2
CSATDGYGYTF
TGCAGTGCGACTGACGGCTATGGCTACACCTTC
>NA|TRBD1|TRBV11-3|TRBJ2-3
CASSLGGQGATDTQYF
TGTGCCAGCAGCTTAGGGGGACAGGGGGCTACAGATACGCAGTATTTT